The 17 T cell receptor beta chains reported below all come from one sample, sequenced in a study of type 1 regulatory T cells. TCRdb fed the reads into MiXCR, producing one record per CDR3 protein. Of 88,000 or so distinct CDR3 sequences in the sample, roughly 28% are singletons; the top ten hold about 2.4%. What was sequenced was CD4+ T cells, either the whole sample or a sorted fraction (not recorded which). The source is a human donor in good health.

The chain couples TRBV7-3 to TRBJ2-4, with TRBD1 identical over 7 bases. The CDR3 covers 19 residues. V lost 3 bases to trimming and J lost 1 base; unmatched junction nucleotides: 15. Germline V gene lookup returns CDR1 SGHTA and CDR2 FQGTGA. The CDR3 DNA is TGTGCCAGCAGCTTTAGAGGAACCGGGACAGACGGGGCCAAAAACATTCAGTACTTC. Translated, it gives CASSFRGTGTDGAKNIQYF.

This chain uses TRBV9 with TRBJ2-1; 8 bases map to TRBD1. The CDR3 is 15 residues long. The ends lost 3 bases at V and 3 bases at J; junction bases unmatched: 5. Germline CDR1 and CDR2: SGDLS and YYNGEE. The CDR3 DNA follows: TGTGCCAGCAGCGCTACAGGGGGAGTCTACAATGAGCAGTTCTTC. Protein: CASSATGGVYNEQFF.

V is TRBV5-1 and J is TRBJ2-5, with D perhaps matching TRBD1 (5 bases). The CDR3 has 14 residues. CDR1 and CDR2 from the germline V gene are SGHRS and YFSETQ. Trimming took 0 bases from V and 6 from J, leaving 12 bases between them. The DNA for the CDR3 is TGCGCCAGCAGCTTGGCCGGCCAGGGAAAGACCCAGTACTTC. This gives the protein CASSLAGQGKTQYF.

This chain joins TRBV7-2 and TRBJ2-2; perhaps TRBD1 as D (5 bases). The germline V and J ends were trimmed by 4 bases and 10 bases, with 13 bases remaining between them. Germline V gene sequence: CDR1 SGHTA, CDR2 FQGNSA. This CDR3 comprises 13 residues. The CDR3 sequence: CASSSTVPAELFF. The CDR3 DNA reads as TGTGCCAGCAGCTCGACAGTACCGGCGGAGCTGTTTTTT. Together with reference TRBV7-2 and TRBJ2-2, the CDR3 gives the full variable domain: GAGVSQSPSNKVTEKGKDVELRCDPISGHTALYWYRQSLGQGLEFLIYFQGNSAPDKSGLPSDRFSAERTGGSVSTLTIQRTQQEDSAVYLCASSSTVPAELFFGEGSRLTVL.

This clonotype was detected a few times. V and J are TRBV20-1 and TRBJ2-1; 10 bases are shared with TRBD1. Germline V gives CDR1 DFQATT, CDR2 SNEGSKA (reference sequence). The CDR3 has 15 residues. The ends lost 3 bases at V and 4 bases at J; junction bases unmatched: 6. The CDR3 loop is CSARHRDRGYNEQFF. For the CDR3, the DNA is TGCAGTGCTAGGCACCGGGACAGGGGATACAATGAGCAGTTCTTC.

This chain joins TRBV20-1 and TRBJ2-5; no reliable D call. Trimming shortened V by 7 bases and J by 7 bases, and 10 bases separated the two germline ends. Germline assignment: CDR1 DFQATT and CDR2 SNEGSKA (reference sequence). The CDR3 has 10 residues. The CDR3 sequence: CSGDLGTQYF. CDR3 sequence (DNA): TGCAGTGGCGACCTTGGGACCCAGTACTTC.

This clonotype was seen a handful of times. The chain uses TRBV27 and TRBJ1-1; D may be TRBD1 (6 bases). From germline, CDR1 is MNHEY and CDR2 SMNVEV (reference sequence). This CDR3 is built from 17 residues. V lost 2 bases and J lost 4, with 20 bases in between. Written as DNA, the CDR3 is TGTGCCAGCAGTTTAAGTCGCGGGGGCGGTTTCGCCACTGAAGCTTTCTTT. Translating gives CASSLSRGGGFATEAFF.

In DNA, the CDR3 is TGCAGTGCTTCGGGGGATAGCGGGACCCAAGAGACCCAGTACTTC. Translation gives CSASGDSGTQETQYF. The rearrangement links TRBV20-1 to TRBJ2-5, with 8 bases aligning to TRBD2. CDR1 is DFQATT, CDR2 SNEGSKA, per germline (reference sequence). V gave up 5 bases and J gave up 1 base; unmatched junction bases: 9. CDR3 size: 15 residues.

This clonotype was found a few times. V and J are TRBV5-6 and TRBJ2-4; weak D call: TRBD1 (6 bases). The germline V gene encodes CDR1 SGHDT and CDR2 YYEEEE. CDR3 length: 16 amino acids. The V end was cut by 3 bases, the J end by 6 bases, with 19 bases between. The CDR3 DNA sequence: TGTGCCAGCAGCTCTTTCCACCGGACAGAATTAAACATTCAGTACTTC. This sequence encodes CASSSFHRTELNIQYF.

This clonotype is medium-sized within its sample. V gene TRBV10-3 combines with J gene TRBJ2-1, with 8 nucleotides matching TRBD1. Germline CDR1 reads ENHRY; CDR2 reads SYGVKD. There are 14 residues in the CDR3. With V trimmed by 3 bases and J by 7 bases, 5 bases remained unmatched. As DNA, the CDR3 is TGTGCCATCAGTGACCGGACAGGGAGTAATGAGCAGTTCTTC. This encodes CAISDRTGSNEQFF.

The chain joins TRBV9 to TRBJ2-3, with a weak D call TRBD1 (7 bases). The germline CDR1 and CDR2 sequences are SGDLS and YYNGEE. Deletions cut 0 bases from V and 10 bases from J, with 24 bases between. The CDR3 spans 17 residues. The CDR3 is CASSVDLAGGLKDPQYF. The DNA for the CDR3 is TGTGCCAGCAGCGTAGATTTGGCAGGGGGGTTAAAGGACCCGCAGTATTTT.

The V gene is TRBV20-1, the J gene TRBJ1-6; possibly TRBD1 for D (5 bases). The CDR3 totals 17 residues. Germline V gene lookup returns CDR1 DFQATT and CDR2 SNEGSKA (reference sequence). V lost 0 bases and J lost 4, with 16 bases in between. CDR3 region: CSARDGGQGEYNSPLHF. As DNA, the CDR3 is TGCAGTGCTAGAGATGGAGGGCAGGGAGAGTATAATTCACCCCTCCACTTT.

The chain joins TRBV4-3 to TRBJ2-7; D may be TRBD2 (7 bases). V was shortened by 0 bases and J by 5 bases, with 14 bases between the two germline ends. The CDR3 is made up of 15 amino acids. Per germline, CDR1 LGHNA and CDR2 YSLEER. The CDR3 is CASSQDYGRGDEQYF. The CDR3 coding sequence is TGCGCCAGCAGCCAAGATTATGGGAGGGGGGACGAGCAGTACTTC.

This clonotype showed up many times. The chain employs TRBV18 and TRBJ2-7, with D unclear. CDR1 is KGHSH, CDR2 LQKENI, per germline. CDR3 length equals 12 residues. V was cut by 3 bases and J by 7 bases, with 10 bases left in between. CDR3 in amino acids: CASSPSSAEQYF. CDR3 nucleotide sequence: TGTGCCAGCTCACCGTCCTCAGCGGAGCAGTACTTC. The variable domain in full, completed from reference TRBV18 and TRBJ2-7, reads NAGVMQNPRHLVRRRGQEARLRCSPMKGHSHVYWYRQLPEEGLKFMVYLQKENIIDESGMPKERFSAEFPKEGPSILRIQQVVRGDSAAYFCASSPSSAEQYFGPGTRLTVT.

The chain joins TRBV5-1 to TRBJ1-1, with D possibly TRBD1 on 5 matching bases. Trimming took 0 bases from V and 3 from J, leaving 12 bases between them. Germline V gene data show CDR1 as SGHRS and CDR2 as YFSETQ. The CDR3 consists of 15 residues. In DNA, the CDR3 is TGCGCCAGCAGCTTGGAGGGCAGGGTGGACACTGAAGCTTTCTTT. Protein sequence: CASSLEGRVDTEAFF.

This clonotype occurred a few times. The chain uses TRBV5-1 and TRBJ1-6; no reliable D call. This CDR3 has 17 amino acids. V was trimmed by 4 bases and J by 1 base, leaving 15 bases between them. Germline CDR1 and CDR2: SGHRS and YFSETQ. In DNA form, the CDR3 reads TGCGCCAGCAGCATCGCAGGAGACCGTTCCTATAATTCACCCCTCCACTTT. The encoded protein is CASSIAGDRSYNSPLHF. Full variable domain (remainder filled in from reference TRBV5-1 and TRBJ1-6): KAGVTQTPRYLIKTRGQQVTLSCSPISGHRSVSWYQQTPGQGLQFLFEYFSETQRNKGNFPGRFSGRQFSNSRSEMNVSTLELGDSALYLCASSIAGDRSYNSPLHFGNGTRLTVT.

The chain uses TRBV7-2 and TRBJ1-1; the D is unclear. The CDR3 sequence is 11 residues long. CDR1 and CDR2 from the germline V gene are SGHTA and FQGNSA. Trimming shortened V by 5 bases and J by 5 bases, and 6 bases separated the two germline ends. The chain's CDR3 is CASSVGTEAFF. The CDR3 bases are TGTGCCAGCAGCGTAGGAACTGAAGCTTTCTTT. Looking up the rest from reference TRBV7-2 and TRBJ1-1 gives the full variable domain: GAGVSQSPSNKVTEKGKDVELRCDPISGHTALYWYRQSLGQGLEFLIYFQGNSAPDKSGLPSDRFSAERTGGSVSTLTIQRTQQEDSAVYLCASSVGTEAFFGQGTRLTVV.